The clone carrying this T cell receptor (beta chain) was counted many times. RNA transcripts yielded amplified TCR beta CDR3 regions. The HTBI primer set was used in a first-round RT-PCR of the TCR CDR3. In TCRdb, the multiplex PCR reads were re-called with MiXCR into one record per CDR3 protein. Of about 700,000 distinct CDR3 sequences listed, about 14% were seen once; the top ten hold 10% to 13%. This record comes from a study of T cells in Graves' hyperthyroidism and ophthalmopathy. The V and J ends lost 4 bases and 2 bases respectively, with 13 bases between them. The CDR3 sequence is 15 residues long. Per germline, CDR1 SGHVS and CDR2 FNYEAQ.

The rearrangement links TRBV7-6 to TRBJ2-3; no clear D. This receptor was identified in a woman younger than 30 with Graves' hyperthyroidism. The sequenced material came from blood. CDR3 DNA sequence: TGTGCCAGCAGCTCCCAGGTGGAGTCCACAGATACGCAGTATTTT. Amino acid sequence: CASSSQVESTDTQYF.